This TCR beta chain is drawn from a study of tumor and adjacent non-tumor tissue in lung cancer listed by TCRdb under 2018. Turning to the overall study: The cohort included about eleven adenocarcinoma, 2 squamous cell carcinoma and 1 small cell lung cancer patients. In total, sequencing yielded approximately 130,000,000 productive TCRbeta reads, which works out to an average of about 4.2 million reads per sample. Using bulk TCRbeta repertoires from over 14 lung cancer patients, the study set lung tumor tissue side by side with matched distant non-tumor lung tissue. Some 31 paired specimens, one tumor and one normal lung sample per patient, were profiled by TCRbeta CDR3 sequencing. Ages among the 15 or so patients ranged from about 31 to 80 years, there were roughly 10 men and 5 women, and disease was at TNM stage I to III. What the research found in general, with its limitations: Only about 15 patients were in the cohort, and the authors stated that larger samples and more detailed clinical data are needed. The top 100 clones made up a significantly larger cumulative share of the repertoire in normal lung than in tumor tissue. TCR diversity was significantly higher in younger patients, and greater tumor TCR diversity was associated with shorter overall survival and shorter disease-free survival. Neither the sequencing platform nor unique molecular identifiers are mentioned in the methods. Peripheral blood was not sequenced, so blood TCRbeta repertoires were not examined in the lung cancer patients of the study. TCR diversity (inverse Simpson) was significantly higher in tumor than in normal lung tissue (around 460 vs 160, P = 0.0075, Mann-Whitney U test).

RNA was isolated from bulk unsorted tissue, and RNA quality was assessed with a NanoDrop ND-1000 and an Agilent 2100. All donors had newly diagnosed lung cancer, had not received prior chemotherapy, and were admitted for thoracic surgery in China between August and November 2014. The study excluded patients who had received radiotherapy or chemotherapy before or who had another cancer at the same time. Pieces of surgical tissue measuring roughly 1-2.1 cm3 were kept in RNAlater solution and stored at -80 degrees C until use. The method was multiplex PCR. The data were produced on an Illumina HiSeq 2500. TCRbeta libraries were constructed through three rounds of nested PCR with primers (Table S4) according to protocols modified from ARM-PCR. Before sequencing, PCR products of 200-500 bp were cut from the gel and purified using the QIAquick gel extraction kit. As for the original processing: Reads were cleaned using Trimmomatic, were merged into complete CDR3 sequences using FLASH, and were assigned to V(D)J germline segments using MiTCR. Clonal diversity was computed as the inverse Simpson's index with VDJtools. In-frame sequences without a premature stop codon were defined as productive reads. TCRdb reworked the public reads: Q25 trimming with fastp, MiXCR clone assembly, productive beta chains retained. Identical CDR3 proteins give one entry, which carries the most common genes and DNA. The V and J calls follow TCRdb's processing rather than the paper's. The sample yields around 210,000 distinct CDR3 sequences; approximately 74% were counted once. The ten largest clonotypes hold around 25% of the sample.

Via the germline V gene (reference sequence), CDR1 is DFQATT and CDR2 SNEGSKA. The CDR3 totals 12 residues, both ends included. Only the CDR3 portion is preserved as DNA: 36 bases, with reading frame beginning at the first base. A note on this clonotype: No antigen is known for it. As the CDR3 is not closed by the conserved phenylalanine or tryptophan, this likely results from a read error.

The TCR sequence derives from a man aged 55 to 70 with non-small cell lung cancer. The rearrangement joined TRBV20-1 to TRBJ2-5, with the D gene too uncertain to name. Input material: lung tumor tissue. DNA sequence: TGCTGTGTCAGCAGGCCGGAAGAGACCCAGTACTCC. Translated, this is CCVSRPEETQYS.